This TCR beta chain emerged from a study of early T cells in non-severe SARS-CoV-2 infection. For the study at large: Unsorted whole blood bulk RNA was sequenced, with unpaired chains.

About this clonotype: Its specificity is unknown.

General study findings and limits: Clonotype matching in VDJdb favored anti-spike CD8 responses and did not capture private and CD4 specificities.

Attachment of unique molecular identifiers was made to individual cDNA molecules. MiXCR, run by TCRdb on the 5' RACE reads, gives a single entry per CDR3 protein. This table has around 92,000 distinct CDR3 sequences, roughly 11% appearing once. Sequencing was carried out using whole blood. The clonotype comes from an adult who was a healthcare worker with PCR-confirmed SARS-CoV-2 infection or an uninfected control (not recorded which).

CDR3 in amino acids: CASSPRGALAVPKGGELFF. For the CDR3, the DNA is TGTGCCAGCAGCCCCCGAGGCGCATTAGCGGTACCGAAGGGCGGGGAGCTGTTTTTT. J is TRBJ2-2 and V is TRBV7-9; D possibly corresponds to TRBD2 (6 bases). The germline gives CDR1 SEHNR, CDR2 FQNEAQ (reference sequence). Trimming cost V 5 bases and J 7 bases, with 29 bases left between them. This CDR3 is built from 19 residues.